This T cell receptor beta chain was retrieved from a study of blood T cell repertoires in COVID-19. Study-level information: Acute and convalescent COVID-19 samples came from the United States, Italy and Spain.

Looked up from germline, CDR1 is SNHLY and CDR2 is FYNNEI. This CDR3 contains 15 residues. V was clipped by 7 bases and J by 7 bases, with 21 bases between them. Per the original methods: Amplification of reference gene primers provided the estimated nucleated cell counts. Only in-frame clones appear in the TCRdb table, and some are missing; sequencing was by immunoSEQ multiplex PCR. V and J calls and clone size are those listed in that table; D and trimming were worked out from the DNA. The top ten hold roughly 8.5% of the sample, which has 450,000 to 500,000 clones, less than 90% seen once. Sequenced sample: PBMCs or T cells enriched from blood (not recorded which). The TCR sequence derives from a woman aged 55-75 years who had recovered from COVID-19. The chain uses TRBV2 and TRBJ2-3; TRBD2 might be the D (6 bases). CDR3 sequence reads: CASTPPRGDSNTQYF. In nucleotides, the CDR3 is TGTGCCAGCACCCCTCCGCGCGGGGATTCAAATACGCAGTATTTT.